This T cell receptor (beta chain) originates from a study of cytomegalovirus exposure and HLA in healthy donors. Study-wide background: Early release data held tens of millions of unique TCRs from HLA-typed donors.

This clone came up a few times. Its matching antigen is unknown. PCR primers comprised 60 Vbeta and 13 Jbeta primers. The data were produced by immunoSEQ multiplex PCR, yet TCRdb's version contains in-frame clones alone and is incomplete. The top ten clones hold around 3.4% of a sample with around 200,000 clones, 77% of them seen once. General observations from the study: Later analysis suggested most CMV-associated TCR beta chains were HLA-restricted.

This TCR came from an older woman in good health and CMV-seropositive. Material: PBMCs.

The CDR3 nucleotides read TGTGCCAGCAGGACTAGGGCTTTCGAGCAGTACTTC. Protein product: CASRTRAFEQYF. The rearrangement links TRBV6-5 to TRBJ2-7; weak D call: TRBD2 (6 bases). The length of the CDR3 is 12 residues. CDR1 is MNHEY and CDR2 is SVGAGI in the germline V gene. V was cut by 6 bases and J by 6 bases, with 12 bases left in between.